This T cell receptor beta chain was recovered during a study of T cells in localized non-small cell lung cancer. V lost 3 bases, J lost 6 bases, and 9 bases lay in between. CDR3 length: 13 residues. CDR1 is MDHEN, CDR2 SYDVKM, per germline. Data came from immunoSEQ multiplex PCR; TCRdb stores just in-frame clones and leaves some out. The sample holds about 12,000 clones, over 75% seen once. The source material was peripheral blood, sampled before any cancer treatment. This chain links TRBV28 with TRBJ2-4; maybe TRBD2 (5 bases). This sequence originates from a male donor older than 55 with stage I lung adenocarcinoma. The CDR3 DNA is TGTGCCAGCAGTTTGGGAAGCGGAAACATTCAGTACTTC. Its translation: CASSLGSGNIQYF.